Presented here are 16 T cell receptor beta chains from one specimen sequenced in a study of blood T cell repertoires in COVID-19. Using immunoSEQ multiplex PCR, the repertoire was profiled, and TCRdb retains in-frame clones only, with some absent. The sample contains approximately 120,000 clones, 86% of which appear only once. The sequencing sample was made of peripheral blood. Receptors originate from a human donor in a cohort sampled during active COVID-19.

The V call is TRBV28, the J call TRBJ2-7, with a weak D call TRBD1 (6 bases). V was clipped by 7 bases and J by 7 bases, with 14 bases between them. CDR1 is MDHEN, CDR2 SYDVKM, per germline. CDR3 length: 12 amino acids. CDR3 region: CASTKQGREQYF. CDR3 sequence (DNA): TGTGCCAGCACCAAACAGGGAAGGGAGCAGTACTTC.

The rearrangement links TRBV5-8 to TRBJ1-5; perhaps TRBD1 as D (5 bases). The CDR3 runs to 15 residues. CDR1 SGHTS and CDR2 YDEGEE come from the germline V gene. V lost 2 bases and J lost 0, with 9 bases in between. CDR3 coding DNA: TGTGCCAGCAGCTTACAGGCGAATAGCAATCAGCCCCAGCATTTT. Translation gives CASSLQANSNQPQHF.

The V call is TRBV2, the J call TRBJ2-3; possible D gene TRBD1, 5 bases. The CDR3 covers 16 residues. With 5 bases removed from V and 5 bases from J, the gap between germline ends came to 20 bases. The germline CDR1 and CDR2 sequences are SNHLY and FYNNEI. CDR3 in amino acids: CASSQRGTLRVDTQYF. CDR3 DNA sequence: TGTGCCAGCAGTCAGAGAGGCACGCTCAGGGTAGATACGCAGTATTTT.

The chain links TRBV10-1 to TRBJ2-1; no reliable D call. The V gene lost 0 bases and the J gene lost 8 bases, with 11 bases spanning the gap. CDR1 WNHNN and CDR2 SYGVQD come from the germline V gene (reference sequence). The CDR3 covers 14 residues. CDR3 amino acids: CASSESDSRDEQFF. The CDR3 DNA is TGCGCCAGCAGTGAGTCTGACTCTCGTGATGAGCAGTTCTTC.

The V call is TRBV28, the J call TRBJ2-1; D perhaps matches TRBD2 (6 bases). Looked up from germline, CDR1 is MDHEN and CDR2 is SYDVKM. The length of the CDR3 is 15 residues. With 8 bases removed from V and 4 bases from J, the gap between germline ends came to 18 bases. The CDR3 protein is CASQLARSRYNEQFF. As DNA, the CDR3 is TGTGCCAGCCAACTAGCCCGGAGTAGATACAATGAGCAGTTCTTC.

The V gene is TRBV5-1, the J gene TRBJ2-5; the D gene is possibly TRBD1 (5 bases). Trimming removed 4 bases at V and 2 bases at J, with 9 bases between. CDR1 and CDR2 (germline): SGHRS, YFSETQ. The CDR3 consists of 13 residues. CDR3 DNA: TGCGCCAGCAGCAGACAGAAACAAGAGACCCAGTACTTC. Translating gives CASSRQKQETQYF.

The chain combines TRBV28 with TRBJ2-7; D not resolved. This CDR3 is 12 amino acids long. Germline V gene sequence: CDR1 MDHEN, CDR2 SYDVKM. Trimming cost V 5 bases and J 3 bases, with 8 bases left between them. The CDR3 loop is CASSTTDYEQYF. The CDR3 bases are TGTGCCAGCAGTACTACGGACTACGAGCAGTACTTC.

V and J are TRBV28 and TRBJ2-5; 8 nucleotides agree with TRBD2. V gave up 1 base and J gave up 3 bases; unmatched junction bases: 7. This CDR3 comprises 16 residues. The germline V gene encodes CDR1 MDHEN and CDR2 SYDVKM. CDR3 in amino acids: CASSLLGLAGKETQYF. The CDR3 DNA reads TGTGCCAGCAGTTTATTAGGCCTAGCGGGCAAAGAGACCCAGTACTTC.

The chain uses TRBV27 and TRBJ2-3; 12 bases are shared with TRBD2. With 5 bases clipped from V and 4 bases from J, the junction kept 7 bases outside the gene matches. The CDR3 has 16 amino acids. The germline V gene has CDR1 MNHEY and CDR2 SMNVEV (reference sequence). In DNA form, the CDR3 reads TGTGCCAGCAGTGCCTGGACTAGCGGGAAGGCAGATACGCAGTATTTT. This sequence encodes CASSAWTSGKADTQYF.

The chain recombines TRBV9 with TRBJ1-3; D is unresolved. Per the germline V gene, CDR1 is SGDLS and CDR2 is YYNGEE. The CDR3 runs to 15 residues. Trimming removed 0 bases at V and 4 bases at J, with 11 bases between. The CDR3 is CASSVVSGSGNTIYF. Written as DNA, the CDR3 is TGTGCCAGCAGCGTAGTCTCGGGAAGCGGAAACACCATATATTTT.

The V gene is TRBV19, the J gene TRBJ1-2; maybe TRBD1 (5 bases). The CDR3 spans 15 residues. V lost 6 bases to trimming and J lost 2 bases, with 16 bases between them. Germline V gene sequence: CDR1 LNHDA, CDR2 SQIVND (reference sequence). The CDR3 protein is CASRTPGLTNYGYTF. The CDR3 DNA follows: TGTGCCAGTAGGACCCCGGGACTGACAAACTATGGCTACACCTTC.

J is TRBJ2-1 and V is TRBV15; 8 nucleotides match TRBD1. Germline loops: CDR1 LNHNV, CDR2 YYDKDF (reference sequence). CDR3 size: 16 residues. V shed 5 bases, J shed 7 bases, and the junction held 13 bases outside the gene matches. The CDR3 sequence: CATSVRQGPAGNEQFF. The CDR3 DNA is TGTGCCACCAGCGTAAGACAGGGGCCTGCCGGTAATGAGCAGTTCTTC.

V and J are TRBV28 and TRBJ2-1, with D possibly being TRBD1 (6 bases). This CDR3 has 13 amino acids. Looked up from germline, CDR1 is MDHEN and CDR2 is SYDVKM. Trimming left V 6 bases short and J 6 bases short, with 12 bases between. This CDR3 is CASRQQGSNEQFF. The CDR3 DNA sequence: TGTGCCAGCAGACAACAGGGCTCCAATGAGCAGTTCTTC. Supplemented by reference TRBV28 and TRBJ2-1, the full variable domain reads DVKVTQSSRYLVKRTGEKVFLECVQDMDHENMFWYRQDPGLGLRLIYFSYDVKMKEKGDIPEGYSVSREKKERFSLILESASTNQTSMYLCASRQQGSNEQFFGPGTRLTVL.

The genes are TRBV27 and TRBJ2-1, with D unresolved. V lost 4 bases to trimming and J lost 3 bases, with 4 bases between them. The CDR3 has 12 residues. Germline CDR1 and CDR2: MNHEY and SMNVEV (reference sequence). Here the CDR3 DNA reads TGTGCCAGCAGTTCCAACTACAATGAGCAGTTCTTC. Its protein product is CASSSNYNEQFF.

The rearrangement links TRBV11-1 to TRBJ1-1; TRBD1 matches 7 bases. In germline, CDR1 is SGHAT, CDR2 FQDESV (reference sequence). CDR3 length equals 15 residues. Trimming cost V 1 base and J 7 bases; bases outside gene matches: 9. CDR3 sequence (DNA): TGTGCCAGCAGCTTAGGGTTATACAGGGGTAATGAAGCTTTCTTT. This encodes CASSLGLYRGNEAFF. Looking up the rest from reference TRBV11-1 and TRBJ1-1 gives the full variable domain: EAEVAQSPRYKITEKSQAVAFWCDPISGHATLYWYRQILGQGPELLVQFQDESVVDDSQLPKDRFSAERLKGVDSTLKIQPAELGDSAMYLCASSLGLYRGNEAFFGQGTRLTVV.

In this sample, this clone turned up a few times. The chain carries TRBV19 and TRBJ1-5; possibly TRBD1 for D (6 bases). The length of the CDR3 is 15 residues. Germline V lookup: CDR1 LNHDA, CDR2 SQIVND (reference sequence). The ends were cut back, 2 bases at V and 4 bases at J, with 12 bases in the middle. CDR3 sequence reads: CASSITGLANQPQHF. The CDR3 nucleotides are TGTGCCAGTAGTATAACAGGGTTAGCGAATCAGCCCCAGCATTTT. Filled out from reference TRBV19 and TRBJ1-5, the complete variable domain reads DGGITQSPKYLFRKEGQNVTLSCEQNLNHDAMYWYRQDPGQGLRLIYYSQIVNDFQKGDIAEGYSVSREKKESFPLTVTSAQKNPTAFYLCASSITGLANQPQHFGDGTRLSIL.